Listed below are T cell receptor beta chains from one sample, sequenced in a study of blood T cell repertoires in COVID-19. Produced via immunoSEQ multiplex PCR; TCRdb's table is partial and in-frame only. The sample records 150,000 to 200,000 clones, around 84% being singletons. Source material: PBMCs or T cells enriched from blood (not recorded which). The receptors were gathered from a woman younger than 45 who had been exposed to COVID-19. Each CDR3 is given with its conserved first and last residue. The D gene is left open where the match is weak. Clone size is given for some rows only: seen once, a few or many times, or a class if the clone is expanded.

J: TRBJ2-3
D: TRBD2
size: few
V: TRBV6-4
DNA: TGTGCCAGCAGTGACTCAAATAGCGGGGGGGCCCCAGATACGCAGTATTTT
CDR3: CASSDSNSGGAPDTQYF

J: TRBJ1-2
D: TRBD1
size: -
V: TRBV5-1
DNA: TGCGCCAGCAGCTTGGGAGACAGGGTACCCTCAACCATATATGGCTACACCTTC
CDR3: CASSLGDRVPSTIYGYTF

J: TRBJ2-7
D: -
size: -
V: TRBV3-1/TRBV3-2
DNA: TGTGCCAGCAGCCGTGGTATCGGGGACTGGAGCTCCTACGAGCAGTACTTC
CDR3: CASSRGIGDWSSYEQYF

J: TRBJ2-6
D: TRBD2
size: few
V: TRBV29-1
DNA: TGCAGCGCCGGGGGGTATGGGGCCAACGTCCTGACTTTC
CDR3: CSAGGYGANVLTF

J: TRBJ2-7
D: -
size: -
V: TRBV29-1
DNA: TGCAGCGTTGCCACAGGCTACGAGCAGTACTTC
CDR3: CSVATGYEQYF

J: TRBJ2-2
D: TRBD1
size: -
V: TRBV6-4
DNA: TGTGCCAGCAGTGAAGAGGACAGGGCGAACACCGGGGAGCTGTTTTTT
CDR3: CASSEEDRANTGELFF

J: TRBJ1-2
D: -
size: -
V: TRBV3-1/TRBV3-2
DNA: TGTGCCAGTGCTGGCCCCCCGAATGTTGGCTACACCTTC
CDR3: CASAGPPNVGYTF

J: TRBJ1-2
D: -
size: -
V: TRBV5-4
DNA: TGTGCCAGCAGCCCACGTCAGGGCGCTCAGGGGGGCTACACCTTC
CDR3: CASSPRQGAQGGYTF

J: TRBJ2-7
D: -
size: -
V: TRBV11-2
DNA: TGTGCCAGCAGCTCCTTCGCGGGGTCCTACGAGCAGTACTTC
CDR3: CASSSFAGSYEQYF

J: TRBJ2-1
D: TRBD2
size: -
V: TRBV19
DNA: TGTGCCACTACCCGACCGGGCTCGGGACTAGCGGGTATCGATGAGCAGTTCTTC
CDR3: CATTRPGSGLAGIDEQFF

J: TRBJ2-2
D: TRBD1
size: -
V: TRBV24-1
DNA: TGTGCCACCAGGGGGACAGGGACCGGGGAGCTGTTTTTT
CDR3: CATRGTGTGELFF

J: TRBJ2-1
D: TRBD2
size: -
V: TRBV7-8
DNA: TGTGCCAGCAGCTTTCTCGGGACTAGCGGTTACAATGAGCAGTTCTTC
CDR3: CASSFLGTSGYNEQFF

J: TRBJ2-3
D: -
size: -
V: TRBV7-2
DNA: TGTGCCAGCAGCGGTAGTCCAGATACGCAGTATTTT
CDR3: CASSGSPDTQYF

J: TRBJ1-6
D: -
size: -
V: TRBV5-6
DNA: TGTGCCAGCAGCTTGAAGAGAAATTCACCCCTCCACTTT
CDR3: CASSLKRNSPLHF

J: TRBJ2-7
D: TRBD1
size: -
V: TRBV7-2
DNA: TGTGCCAGCAGCTTACAGCAGGGGGTATACGAGCAGTACTTC
CDR3: CASSLQQGVYEQYF

J: TRBJ2-3
D: TRBD2
size: -
V: TRBV6-2/TRBV6-3
DNA: TGTGCCAGCAGTTACTCGAGAGTACTACGCGGGGGGGCCGCAGATACGCAGTATTTT
CDR3: CASSYSRVLRGGAADTQYF

J: TRBJ1-5
D: -
size: -
V: TRBV5-4
DNA: TGTGCCAGCAGCTTGGGGGGCAAAAGTAGCAATCAGCCCCAGCATTTT
CDR3: CASSLGGKSSNQPQHF

J: TRBJ2-2
D: TRBD2
size: -
V: TRBV7-3
DNA: TGTGCCAGCAGCCCTTTAGCGGGGGCTAACACCGGGGAGCTGTTTTTT
CDR3: CASSPLAGANTGELFF

J: TRBJ2-3
D: TRBD2
size: -
V: TRBV7-2
DNA: TGTGCCAGCAGCTTAAGACTAGCGGGGGGGGTCGATACGCAGTATTTT
CDR3: CASSLRLAGGVDTQYF

J: TRBJ1-6
D: -
size: -
V: TRBV7-9
DNA: TGTGCCAGCAGCTTACTTCCTCAGGCGGGTTCACCCCTCCACTTT
CDR3: CASSLLPQAGSPLHF

J: TRBJ1-1
D: -
size: -
V: TRBV5-1
DNA: TGCGCCAGCAGCTATACAGAGAACACTGAAGCTTTCTTT
CDR3: CASSYTENTEAFF

J: TRBJ2-5
D: TRBD1
size: -
V: TRBV19
DNA: TGTGCCAGTCGGGACAGAGTACAAGAGACCCAGTACTTC
CDR3: CASRDRVQETQYF

J: TRBJ1-4
D: -
size: -
V: TRBV5-6
DNA: TGTGCCAGCAGCACCCAGGCATGGGCTAATGAAAAACTGTTTTTT
CDR3: CASSTQAWANEKLFF

J: TRBJ1-1
D: -
size: few
V: TRBV21-1
DNA: TGTGCCAGCAGGCCCCTTTTTAGTGCGGTGTACACTGAAGCTTTCTTT
CDR3: CASRPLFSAVYTEAFF

J: TRBJ1-1
D: -
size: few
V: TRBV5-6
DNA: TGTGCCAGCAGCCTACCAGGGTCAAAAACGAGGACTGAAGCTTTCTTT
CDR3: CASSLPGSKTRTEAFF

J: TRBJ1-6
D: TRBD1
size: -
V: TRBV4-1
DNA: TGCGCCAGCAGCCATCAGGGGACAGTCTCCTATAATTCACCCCTCCACTTT
CDR3: CASSHQGTVSYNSPLHF

J: TRBJ2-7
D: -
size: -
V: TRBV6-5
DNA: TGTGCCAGCAGTTACTCTTCTTCGGGGGGCCCCTACGAGCAGTACTTC
CDR3: CASSYSSSGGPYEQYF

J: TRBJ1-1
D: TRBD1
size: -
V: TRBV5-6
DNA: TGTGCCAGCAGCCCTACAGGGGGATACGACACTGAAGCTTTCTTT
CDR3: CASSPTGGYDTEAFF

J: TRBJ1-2
D: TRBD1
size: -
V: TRBV18
DNA: TGTGCCAGCTCACCATCGACAGGGGGGATATATGGCTACACCTTC
CDR3: CASSPSTGGIYGYTF

J: TRBJ1-6
D: TRBD1
size: -
V: TRBV5-1
DNA: TGCGCCAGCAGCTTGGCAGGGGGGTTGGATTCACCCCTCCACTTT
CDR3: CASSLAGGLDSPLHF

J: TRBJ1-5
D: -
size: -
V: TRBV19
DNA: TGTGCCAGTAGTATATCGGCAGGTAGCAATCAGCCCCAGCATTTT
CDR3: CASSISAGSNQPQHF

J: TRBJ2-3
D: TRBD2
size: -
V: TRBV7-2
DNA: TGTGCCAGCAGCCCTAGCGGGGCCAAAACAGATACGCAGTATTTT
CDR3: CASSPSGAKTDTQYF

J: TRBJ1-1
D: TRBD1
size: -
V: TRBV7-8
DNA: TGTGCCAGCAGCTCAAGACAGGGGGCGAGGAAAGCTTTCTTT
CDR3: CASSSRQGARKAFF

J: TRBJ1-6
D: -
size: -
V: TRBV2
DNA: TGTGCCAGCAGGGCAGGGATCGGCGATAATTCACCCCTCCACTTT
CDR3: CASRAGIGDNSPLHF

J: TRBJ2-1
D: TRBD1
size: -
V: TRBV10-2
DNA: TGCGCCAGCGCGACAGGGTATGATGAGCAGTTCTTC
CDR3: CASATGYDEQFF

J: TRBJ1-2
D: -
size: few
V: TRBV29-1
DNA: TGCAGCGTTGGCGGGAGAAACTATGGCTACACCTTC
CDR3: CSVGGRNYGYTF

J: TRBJ1-2
D: -
size: -
V: TRBV29-1
DNA: TGCAGCGTTGAGCCAGGGGATGGCTACACCTTC
CDR3: CSVEPGDGYTF

J: TRBJ2-5
D: TRBD1
size: -
V: TRBV13
DNA: TGTGCCAGCAGCCTATTCGACAGGGATCAGGAGACCCAGTACTTC
CDR3: CASSLFDRDQETQYF

J: TRBJ1-2
D: TRBD1
size: -
V: TRBV28
DNA: TGTGCCAGCAGTTTCGGGGACAGCTATGGCTACACCTTC
CDR3: CASSFGDSYGYTF

J: TRBJ1-1
D: -
size: -
V: TRBV4-1
DNA: TGCGCCAGCAGCCAAGTACAGGGAATCACTGAAGCTTTCTTT
CDR3: CASSQVQGITEAFF

J: TRBJ1-2
D: -
size: -
V: TRBV6-5
DNA: TGTGCCAGCAGTCCCGGGGGTGCTAGCTACACCTTC
CDR3: CASSPGGASYTF

J: TRBJ2-7
D: TRBD1
size: once
V: TRBV4-2
DNA: TGTGCCAGCAGCCAAGATCTTCAGGGGGCCTACGAGCAGTACTTC
CDR3: CASSQDLQGAYEQYF

J: TRBJ2-3
D: TRBD2
size: -
V: TRBV7-2
DNA: TGTGCCAGCAGCTTAGGACTAGCGGGGGGGCCGAGCACAGATACGCAGTATTTT
CDR3: CASSLGLAGGPSTDTQYF

J: TRBJ1-2
D: TRBD1
size: once
V: TRBV4-3
DNA: TGCGCCAGCAGCCAAGATGACGGGACAGGGGTATCCTATGGCTACACCTTC
CDR3: CASSQDDGTGVSYGYTF

J: TRBJ2-2
D: TRBD2
size: -
V: TRBV7-9
DNA: TGTGCCAGCAGCACCATAGCGGGGTCGAACACCGGGGAGCTGTTTTTT
CDR3: CASSTIAGSNTGELFF

J: TRBJ2-2
D: -
size: -
V: TRBV10-1
DNA: TGCGCCAGCAGTGCCGGGACTAACACCGGGGAGCTGTTTTTT
CDR3: CASSAGTNTGELFF

J: TRBJ2-2
D: -
size: -
V: TRBV7-2
DNA: TGTGCCAGCAGCTTATACCCCCTTGGGGACTCCGGGGAGCTGTTTTTT
CDR3: CASSLYPLGDSGELFF

J: TRBJ1-3
D: -
size: few
V: TRBV9
DNA: TGTGCCAGCAGCCCCAGAGAGGACACTGGAAACACCATATATTTT
CDR3: CASSPREDTGNTIYF

J: TRBJ2-1
D: TRBD2
size: -
V: TRBV5-1
DNA: TGCGCCAGCAGCTTGGTAGCGGGGCGTTTGGGAAATGAGCAGTTCTTC
CDR3: CASSLVAGRLGNEQFF